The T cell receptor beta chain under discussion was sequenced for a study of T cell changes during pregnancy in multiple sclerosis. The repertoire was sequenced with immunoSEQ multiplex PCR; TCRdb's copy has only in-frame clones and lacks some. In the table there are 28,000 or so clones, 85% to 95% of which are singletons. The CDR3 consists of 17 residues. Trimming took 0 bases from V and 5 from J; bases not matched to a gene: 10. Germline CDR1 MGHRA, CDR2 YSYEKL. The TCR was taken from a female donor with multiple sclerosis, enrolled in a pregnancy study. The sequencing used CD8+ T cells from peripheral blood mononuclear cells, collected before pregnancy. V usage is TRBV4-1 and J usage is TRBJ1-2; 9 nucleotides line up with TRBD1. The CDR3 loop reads CASSQEVGQGVTYGYTF. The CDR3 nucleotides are TGCGCCAGCAGCCAAGAAGTGGGACAGGGTGTAACGTATGGCTACACCTTC.